The 18 T cell receptor beta chains reported below all come from one sample, sequenced in a study of blood T cells in healthy people across ages. A second PCR of roughly 6 to 12 cycles used a sample-barcoded 5' primer and a J-beta primer mix. TCRdb independently ran MiXCR on the 5' RACE reads; one entry per CDR3 protein. This table has around 1,000,000 distinct CDR3 sequences, roughly two fifths appearing once. Sequencing was performed on blood. These receptors originate from a man aged 18 to 29 in good health.

This clonotype was observed a few times. The chain couples TRBV9 to TRBJ1-2; D possibly corresponds to TRBD1 (6 bases). This CDR3 has 13 amino acids. CDR1 and CDR2 from the germline V gene are SGDLS and YYNGEE. The V end was cut by 3 bases, the J end by 8 bases, with 14 bases between. The CDR3 DNA reads TGTGCCAGCAGCGCTTACAGGGACTGGGGCTACACCTTC. Amino acids: CASSAYRDWGYTF. Full variable domain (remainder filled in from reference TRBV9 and TRBJ1-2): DSGVTQTPKHLITATGQRVTLRCSPRSGDLSVYWYQQSLDQGLQFLIQYYNGEERAKGNILERFSAQQFPDLHSELNLSSLELGDSALYFCASSAYRDWGYTFGSGTRLTVV.

This clonotype appeared a single time. The chain uses TRBV29-1 and TRBJ2-2; 7 bases fit TRBD2. The germline gives CDR1 SQVTM, CDR2 ANQGSEA. Germline trimming cut 6 bases from V and 6 bases from J; bases unmatched to any gene: 10. This CDR3 spans 14 amino acids. The CDR3 loop is CSVASGAQAGELFF. The CDR3 nucleotides are TGCAGCGTCGCTAGCGGAGCCCAGGCCGGGGAGCTGTTTTTT.

CDR3: CASSYSILVGPGPQHF. CDR3 sequence (DNA): TGTGCCAGCAGTTACTCGATTTTAGTTGGGCCTGGTCCCCAGCATTTT. The chain links TRBV6-2 or TRBV6-3 to TRBJ1-5; D ambiguous. The ends were cut back, 0 bases at V and 10 bases at J, with 19 bases in the middle. The CDR3 extends over 16 amino acids. The germline CDR1 and CDR2 sequences are MNHEY and SVGEGT.

The chain combines TRBV12-3 or TRBV12-4 with TRBJ1-2; a possible D gene is TRBD1 (5 bases). Trimming shortened V by 11 bases and J by 1 base, and 14 bases separated the two germline ends. The CDR3 is 13 residues long. The CDR3 is CAGSDSLNYGYTF. For the CDR3, the DNA is TGTGCCGGGTCCGACAGCCTTAACTATGGCTACACCTTC.

This chain uses TRBV7-8 with TRBJ2-3; 7 positions agree with TRBD2. Per the germline V gene, CDR1 is SGHVS and CDR2 is FQNEAQ. J was trimmed by 5 bases and V by 1 base; bases with no gene match: 6. CDR3 length equals 15 residues. The CDR3 DNA sequence: TGTGCCAGCAGCTTAGAGACAGCGGGGAGAGATACGCAGTATTTT. Amino acids: CASSLETAGRDTQYF.

The chain links TRBV6-1 to TRBJ1-5; possibly TRBD1 for D (6 bases). Trimming took 4 bases from V and 2 from J, leaving 15 bases between them. CDR1 and CDR2 from the germline V gene are MNHNS and SASEGT. The CDR3 contains 16 residues. For the CDR3, the DNA is TGTGCCAGCAGTGGGGACACGAGTGCCGGCAATCAGCCCCAGCATTTT. As protein: CASSGDTSAGNQPQHF.

This chain uses TRBV12-1 with TRBJ2-5. TRBV12-1 is given as a pseudogene. This CDR3 is built from 13 residues. The CDR3 here is CASTTSHQGTQYF. The DNA for the CDR3 is TGTGCCAGCACCACTTCGCACCAAGGGACCCAGTACTTC.

This chain uses TRBV4-3 with TRBJ1-4; 8 bases map to TRBD1. V lost 0 bases and J lost 10; bases outside the gene matches: 13. The CDR3 covers 17 residues. Per germline, CDR1 LGHNA and CDR2 YSLEER. The CDR3 DNA reads TGCGCCAGCAGCCAAGAGTGGACAGGGCACCAGGTTGGAAAACTGTTTTTT. This encodes CASSQEWTGHQVGKLFF.

The chain carries TRBV20-1 and TRBJ1-2, with 8 positions matching TRBD1. Germline V gives CDR1 DFQATT, CDR2 SNEGSKA (reference sequence). The CDR3 covers 13 residues. After removal of 3 bases from V and 4 bases from J, the junction contained 4 bases not matched to a gene. The DNA of the CDR3 is TGCAGTGCTAGCGGACAGGGCCTCTATGGCTACACCTTC. As protein: CSASGQGLYGYTF.

This clonotype has only a few counts. This chain uses TRBV14 with TRBJ1-1, with 8 bases that match TRBD1. The CDR3 extends over 13 amino acids. Germline CDR1 reads SGHDN; CDR2 reads FVKESK. V was pared by 6 bases and J by 8 bases, with 8 bases of the junction left unmatched. The CDR3: CASRTGGDGEAFF. CDR3 coding DNA: TGTGCCAGCAGAACAGGGGGAGATGGAGAAGCTTTCTTT.

There are a few counts of this clonotype. The CDR3 here is CASSQDYRQGLYNEQFF. CDR3 DNA sequence: TGCGCCAGCAGCCAAGATTATAGACAGGGACTTTACAATGAGCAGTTCTTC. This chain links TRBV4-3 with TRBJ2-1, with a weak D call TRBD1 (7 bases). V dropped 0 bases and J dropped 4 bases, with 16 bases sitting between them. There are 17 residues in the CDR3. Germline V gene data show CDR1 as LGHNA and CDR2 as YSLEER.

V gene TRBV9 combines with J gene TRBJ2-7; 11 bases match TRBD2. Germline V gives CDR1 SGDLS, CDR2 YYNGEE. The CDR3 is 15 residues long. With V trimmed by 3 bases and J by 7 bases, 9 bases remained unmatched. The CDR3 loop is CASSATSGVNNEQYF. The CDR3 bases are TGTGCCAGCAGCGCGACTAGCGGGGTCAACAATGAGCAGTACTTC.

Remarks on this clonotype: The junction differs from germline at one of its ends, possibly a read error. The rearrangement uses TRBV12-3 or TRBV12-4 and TRBJ2-3; 13 nucleotides match TRBD2. The length of the CDR3 is 16 residues. This CDR3 reads CASTHGLAGATDTQYF. DNA for the CDR3: TGTGCCAGCACCCACGGACTAGCGGGGGCCACAGATACACAGTATTTT.

The rearrangement joins TRBV12-3 or TRBV12-4 to TRBJ2-1, with no clear D. V was shortened by 1 base and J by 0 bases, with 7 bases between the two germline ends. The CDR3 consists of 15 residues. The CDR3 is CASSLGIRSYNEQFF. As DNA, the CDR3 is TGTGCCAGCAGTTTAGGGATTCGCTCCTACAATGAGCAGTTCTTC.

This chain links TRBV5-1 with TRBJ2-1; 8 bases map to TRBD2. V trimming: 6 bases; J trimming: 8 bases; junction bases outside the gene matches: 16. Per the germline V gene, CDR1 is SGHRS and CDR2 is YFSETQ. This CDR3 region has 16 residues. The CDR3 sequence: CASKNLAGRGTDEQFF. The CDR3 DNA reads as TGCGCCAGCAAGAATCTAGCGGGTAGGGGGACCGATGAGCAGTTCTTC.

This chain joins TRBV4-3 and TRBJ1-1, with D possibly matching TRBD1 (5 bases). The ends were cut back, 0 bases at V and 8 bases at J, with 13 bases in the middle. The V gene's germline CDR1 is LGHNA and CDR2 YSLEER. The CDR3 sequence is 14 residues long. The CDR3 bases are TGCGCCAGCAGCCAAGATCGAGGGGCAGTAGAAGCTTTCTTT. Protein sequence: CASSQDRGAVEAFF.

There are many counts of this clonotype. The chain recombines TRBV5-1 with TRBJ2-7; TRBD2 is a possible D gene (5 bases). The CDR3 has 13 amino acids. Germline V gene lookup returns CDR1 SGHRS and CDR2 YFSETQ. Between the trimmed V and J ends, which lost 2 bases and 1 base, there was a span of 7 bases. For the CDR3, the DNA is TGCGCCAGCAGCTTCGGGATTTCCTACGAGCAGTACTTC. As protein: CASSFGISYEQYF.

This clonotype has more than one count but fewer than ten. This sequence joins TRBV4-3 and TRBJ2-7; the match to TRBD1 covers 9 bases. CDR3 length: 15 amino acids. J was trimmed by 3 bases and V by 0 bases; bases with no gene match: 3. Germline CDR1 is LGHNA and CDR2 is YSLEER. CDR3 sequence reads: CASSQEYRGHYEQYF. The CDR3 DNA follows: TGCGCCAGCAGCCAAGAGTACAGGGGGCACTACGAGCAGTACTTC.